Only one count was recorded for the clone carrying this T cell receptor (beta chain). Other DNA sequences in the sample encode the same CDR3. In the source study's methods: How many nucleated cells were present was estimated from reference gene primer amplification. Some clones are missing from TCRdb's copy, which holds only in-frame ones; the method was immunoSEQ multiplex PCR. V, J and clone size reflect that table, while D and trimming were determined from the DNA. The table lists some 94,000 clones, roughly 89% of them singletons. The data stem from a study of blood T cell repertoires in COVID-19. Study-wide context: Sources were T cells, B-cell-depleted T cells, or PBMCs; the material itself was cDNA or gDNA.

In germline, CDR1 is LNHDA, CDR2 SQIVND (reference sequence). V lost 1 base and J 0 bases, leaving 4 bases between the germline ends. The CDR3 totals 14 residues. The rearrangement links TRBV19 to TRBJ1-3; D is ambiguous. Material for sequencing was peripheral blood. This sequence was found in a human donor in a cohort sampled during active COVID-19. The CDR3 reads CASSIGSSGNTIYF. In DNA form, the CDR3 reads TGTGCCAGTAGTATAGGCAGCTCTGGAAACACCATATATTTT.